A selection of T cell receptor beta chains follows, all from one sample in a study of T cells in tumors after PD-1 blockade. TCRdb's copy holds only in-frame clones and misses some; the assay was immunoSEQ multiplex PCR. The sample yields around 60,000 clones, about four fifths seen once. The source was PBMCs, collected before anti-PD-1 treatment. These receptors were obtained from a human donor with basal cell carcinoma. CDR3s include the opening cysteine and the closing phenylalanine or tryptophan. The order of the fields is CDR3 protein, clone size, J gene, V gene, D gene. D genes are given only for firm matches. A clone size is listed for some rows: how often the clone was seen (once, few, many), or a class if it is expanded.

cdr3_aa: CASSPPGLNQPQHF; clone_size: -; j_call: TRBJ1-5; v_call: TRBV7-9; d_call: -
cdr3_aa: CASSSNTDNYGYTF; clone_size: -; j_call: TRBJ1-2; v_call: TRBV7-9; d_call: -
cdr3_aa: CASSLGGAFETQYF; clone_size: -; j_call: TRBJ2-5; v_call: TRBV5-1; d_call: -
cdr3_aa: CASSIVRVGVKAFF; clone_size: -; j_call: TRBJ1-1; v_call: TRBV19; d_call: -
cdr3_aa: CASNGVSGGQPQHF; clone_size: -; j_call: TRBJ1-5; v_call: TRBV19; d_call: -
cdr3_aa: CASSLGRGGYTF; clone_size: few; j_call: TRBJ1-2; v_call: TRBV5-1; d_call: -
cdr3_aa: CASSQVYGEQFF; clone_size: -; j_call: TRBJ2-1; v_call: TRBV14; d_call: -
cdr3_aa: CASSSTGATEAFF; clone_size: -; j_call: TRBJ1-1; v_call: TRBV6-6; d_call: -
cdr3_aa: CASSVAVGETQYF; clone_size: few; j_call: TRBJ2-5; v_call: TRBV9; d_call: -
cdr3_aa: CASRTAATNEKLFF; clone_size: -; j_call: TRBJ1-4; v_call: TRBV5-1; d_call: -
cdr3_aa: CASSLAGNPGANVLTF; clone_size: -; j_call: TRBJ2-6; v_call: TRBV5-6; d_call: -
cdr3_aa: CASSKTGNTEAFF; clone_size: -; j_call: TRBJ1-1; v_call: TRBV5-1; d_call: -
cdr3_aa: CASRTTEGWPQHF; clone_size: -; j_call: TRBJ1-5; v_call: TRBV19; d_call: -
cdr3_aa: CASSLQRQGYTF; clone_size: -; j_call: TRBJ1-2; v_call: TRBV7-2; d_call: -
cdr3_aa: CASSQPGDHYGYTF; clone_size: many; j_call: TRBJ1-2; v_call: TRBV4-1; d_call: -
cdr3_aa: CAFPTRGGRNSPLHF; clone_size: -; j_call: TRBJ1-6; v_call: TRBV30; d_call: -
cdr3_aa: CASSSTVNYGYTF; clone_size: -; j_call: TRBJ1-2; v_call: TRBV7-3; d_call: -
cdr3_aa: CASEERGASGNTIYF; clone_size: few; j_call: TRBJ1-3; v_call: TRBV5-6; d_call: -
cdr3_aa: CASSMMGGTGEGTEAFF; clone_size: -; j_call: TRBJ1-1; v_call: TRBV19; d_call: TRBD1
cdr3_aa: CASSPRTSGGPGELFF; clone_size: -; j_call: TRBJ2-2; v_call: TRBV6-2/TRBV6-3; d_call: TRBD2
cdr3_aa: CASSLKSRTGELFF; clone_size: -; j_call: TRBJ2-2; v_call: TRBV7-6; d_call: -
cdr3_aa: CSVEEGAPYEQYF; clone_size: -; j_call: TRBJ2-7; v_call: TRBV29-1; d_call: -